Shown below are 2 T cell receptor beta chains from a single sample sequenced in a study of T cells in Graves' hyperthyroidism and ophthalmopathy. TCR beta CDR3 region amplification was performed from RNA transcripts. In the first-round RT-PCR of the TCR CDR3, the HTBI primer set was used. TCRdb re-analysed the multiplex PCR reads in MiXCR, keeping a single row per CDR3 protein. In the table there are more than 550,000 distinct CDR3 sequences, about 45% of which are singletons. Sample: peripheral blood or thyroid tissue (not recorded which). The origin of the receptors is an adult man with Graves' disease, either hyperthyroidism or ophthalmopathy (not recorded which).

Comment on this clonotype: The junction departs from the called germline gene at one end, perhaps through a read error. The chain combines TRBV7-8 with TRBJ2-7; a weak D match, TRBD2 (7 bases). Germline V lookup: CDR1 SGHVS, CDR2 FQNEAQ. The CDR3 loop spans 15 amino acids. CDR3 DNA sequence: TGCGCCAGCAGCTTGGGGCTGGGGGGGGGCCGCGAGCAGTACTTC. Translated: CASSLGLGGGREQYF.

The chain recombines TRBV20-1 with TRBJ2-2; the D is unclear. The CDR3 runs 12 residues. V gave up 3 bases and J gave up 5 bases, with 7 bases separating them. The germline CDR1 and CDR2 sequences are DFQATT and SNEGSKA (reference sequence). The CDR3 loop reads CSARRATGELFF. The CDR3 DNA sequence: TGCAGTGCTAGGAGAGCAACCGGGGAGCTGTTTTTT.